These T cell receptor beta chains were read from a single sample in a study of T cells in Graves' hyperthyroidism and ophthalmopathy. TCRdb re-called the multiplex PCR reads with MiXCR, one entry per CDR3 protein. The repertoire holds a few hundred thousand distinct CDR3 sequences, with approximately 14% as singletons. Sequencing was performed on blood. The receptors were sampled from a woman aged 40 to 50 with Graves' ophthalmopathy. Each CDR3 is given with its conserved first and last residue. D genes are given only for firm matches. The size of a clone is reported for some rows only, either as once, few or many, or as a class for expanded clones.

>.|TRBJ2-1|TRBV20-1|few
TGCAGTGCCCGGGACTGGAAGTACAATGAGCAGTTCTTC
CSARDWKYNEQFF
>.|TRBJ1-5|TRBV6-1|many
TGTGCCAGCAGTGAAACCCCCGGAAGTCAGCCCCAGCATTTT
CASSETPGSQPQHF
>.|TRBJ2-7|TRBV30|.
TGTGCCTGGGGCCCATTTGGTGGGTACGAGCAGTACTTC
CAWGPFGGYEQYF
>TRBD1|TRBJ1-3|TRBV7-2|.
TGTGCCAGCAGCTGGGGCAGGGGGATCCACCTCTCTGGAAACACCATATATTTT
CASSWGRGIHLSGNTIYF
>TRBD1|TRBJ1-4|TRBV12-3/TRBV12-4|many
TGTGCCAGCAGCTCAACAGGGGGTTTTGAAAAACTGTTTTTT
CASSSTGGFEKLFF
>TRBD1|TRBJ1-2|TRBV29-1|many
TGCAGCGTTGACAGGGGGCTCTCCTATGGCTACACCTTC
CSVDRGLSYGYTF
>.|TRBJ2-1|TRBV7-2|.
TGTGCCAGCAGCCGAGACCGGGCCGCCTACAATGAGCAGTTCTTC
CASSRDRAAYNEQFF
>.|TRBJ1-2|TRBV6-9|.
TGTGCCAGCAGTTTCCGCCCTCGCCGGGGCAACTATGGCTACACCTTC
CASSFRPRRGNYGYTF
>.|TRBJ2-7|TRBV20-1|many
TGCAGTGCTAGAGATACAGGAAAACGCGAGCAGTACTTC
CSARDTGKREQYF
>TRBD1|TRBJ1-5|TRBV19|many
TGTGCCAGTAGTATCGCAAGACAGGGGCGCAATCAGCCCCAGCATTTT
CASSIARQGRNQPQHF
>.|TRBJ2-1|TRBV28|many
TGTGCCAGCAGTTCCTACACCGAATCCCGGTGGTACAATGAGCAGTTCTTC
CASSSYTESRWYNEQFF
>.|TRBJ2-7|TRBV6-2/TRBV6-3|many
TGTGCCAGCAGTTACGTCTACGAGCAGTACTTC
CASSYVYEQYF
>.|TRBJ2-2|TRBV18|.
TGTGCCAGCTCAACCCTTGGGGACACCGGGGAGCTGTTTTTT
CASSTLGDTGELFF
>TRBD2|TRBJ2-5|TRBV7-9|.
TGTGCCAGCAGGAGAGCGGGGGGCTACCGAGAGACCCAGTACTTC
CASRRAGGYRETQYF
>.|TRBJ2-7|TRBV19|.
TGTGCCAGTAGTATATCAGCCCCCGCGGGCAGGGGTTCCTACGAGCAGTACTTC
CASSISAPAGRGSYEQYF
>.|TRBJ2-2|TRBV4-2|.
TGTGCCAGCAGCCAAGATAGGCGGGGCGGGGAGCTGTTTTTT
CASSQDRRGGELFF
>TRBD2|TRBJ2-5|TRBV20-1|few
TGCAGTGCTAGGGTGGGGGGGCAAGAGACCCAGTACTTC
CSARVGGQETQYF
>TRBD2|TRBJ2-3|TRBV3-1|few
TGTGCCAGGGGGACTAGCGGGGACTTCACAGATACGCAGTATTTT
CARGTSGDFTDTQYF
>.|TRBJ1-6|TRBV28|many
TGTGCCAGCAGTTCGACAGGCGTTTCAAATTCACCCCTCCACTTT
CASSSTGVSNSPLHF
>.|TRBJ2-3|TRBV28|many
TGTGCCAGCAGTTTTCAGGCTCTTACGCAGTATTTT
CASSFQALTQYF
>.|TRBJ1-6|TRBV7-9|.
TGTGCCAGCAGCTTACCCACAGGAGGCGATTCACCCCTCCACTTT
CASSLPTGGDSPLHF
>.|TRBJ1-2|TRBV3-1|few
TGTGCCAGCAGCAAGAATCCGGGACAAAACTATGGCTACACCTTC
CASSKNPGQNYGYTF
>.|TRBJ2-2|TRBV7-9|.
TGTGCCAGCAGCGCCCGGGGGCGGGCGAACACCGGGGAGCTGTTTTTT
CASSARGRANTGELFF
>TRBD2|TRBJ2-5|TRBV20-1|few
TGCAGTGCTAGTCCTGTCCTAGCGGAAGATCAAGAGACCCAGTACTTC
CSASPVLAEDQETQYF
>.|TRBJ1-1|TRBV28|many
TGTGCCAGCAGCCTTCAGTTGAACACTGAAGCTTTCTTT
CASSLQLNTEAFF
>TRBD1|TRBJ2-2|TRBV19|many
TGTGCCAGTAGCTTAGAAACAGGGGAGACCGGGGAGCTGTTTTTT
CASSLETGETGELFF
>TRBD1|TRBJ1-1|TRBV5-1|.
TGCGCCAGCAGCTTGGGGGACAGGGGTTGGAACACTGAAGCTTTCTTT
CASSLGDRGWNTEAFF
>.|TRBJ2-1|TRBV27|many
TGTGCCAGCAGTTCCGAGGGAAGGGGTGAATCCTACAATGAGCAGTTCTTC
CASSSEGRGESYNEQFF
>.|TRBJ2-5|TRBV7-2|.
TGTGCCAGCAGCTTAGGCGGGCCGGGGACCCAGTACTTC
CASSLGGPGTQYF
>.|TRBJ2-5|TRBV20-1|.
TGCAGTGCTAGCGCTAGGGGAGAGGCCCAGTACTTC
CSASARGEAQYF
>.|TRBJ1-1|TRBV4-1|.
TGCGCCAGCAGCCAAGATGTGGAGAGAGTGAACACTGAAGCTTTCTTT
CASSQDVERVNTEAFF
>.|TRBJ2-7|TRBV13|many
TGTGCCAGCAGCTTTCAGTACGAGCAGTACTTC
CASSFQYEQYF
>.|TRBJ2-7|TRBV5-1|.
TGCGCCAGCAGCTCGGGAGCAAGCACCTACGAGCAGTACTTC
CASSSGASTYEQYF
>.|TRBJ2-7|TRBV11-2|many
TGTGCCAGCAGCTCCCCTAGTTCCGGGCCGACCTACGAGCAGTACTTC
CASSSPSSGPTYEQYF
>.|TRBJ1-4|TRBV5-1|.
TGCGCCAGCAGCTTGGCGACGGGAGCAACTAATGAAAAACTGTTTTTT
CASSLATGATNEKLFF
>TRBD2|TRBJ2-2|TRBV6-1|many
TGTGCCAGCAACCCCTCCCCCCTAGCGGACACCGGGGAGCTGTTTTTT
CASNPSPLADTGELFF
>TRBD2|TRBJ2-5|TRBV19|few
TGTGCCAGTAGTATAGAGGGCGGGAGCTGGGAGACCCAGTACTTC
CASSIEGGSWETQYF
>.|TRBJ1-2|TRBV20-1|.
TGCAGTGCTCTTTCAGGGCTCTATGGCTACACCTTC
CSALSGLYGYTF
>.|TRBJ2-5|TRBV20-1|few
TGCAGTGCTATCCTTTCTAGCTCTGGGGAGACCCAGTACTTC
CSAILSSSGETQYF
>.|TRBJ1-2|TRBV27|.
TGTGCCAGCAGTTTAAGTCATAACTATGGCTACACCTTC
CASSLSHNYGYTF
>.|TRBJ1-3|TRBV4-1|.
TGCGCCAGCAGCCAATTAGGGCACAACACCATGGATTTT
CASSQLGHNTMDF
>TRBD1|TRBJ1-4|TRBV5-1|.
TGCGCCAGCAGCCCAGAACAGGGGATAGATGAAAAACTGTTTTTT
CASSPEQGIDEKLFF
>.|TRBJ2-5|TRBV5-1|many
TGCGCCAGCAGCTTGGATGGCAGCCGCCAAGAGACCCAGTACTTC
CASSLDGSRQETQYF
>.|TRBJ1-2|TRBV7-2|many
TGTGCCAGCAGCTCGGACCGTGGCTACACCTTC
CASSSDRGYTF
>.|TRBJ1-1|TRBV11-3|few
TGTGCCAGCAGCTTTACTCACGGGAACACTGAAGCTTTCTTT
CASSFTHGNTEAFF